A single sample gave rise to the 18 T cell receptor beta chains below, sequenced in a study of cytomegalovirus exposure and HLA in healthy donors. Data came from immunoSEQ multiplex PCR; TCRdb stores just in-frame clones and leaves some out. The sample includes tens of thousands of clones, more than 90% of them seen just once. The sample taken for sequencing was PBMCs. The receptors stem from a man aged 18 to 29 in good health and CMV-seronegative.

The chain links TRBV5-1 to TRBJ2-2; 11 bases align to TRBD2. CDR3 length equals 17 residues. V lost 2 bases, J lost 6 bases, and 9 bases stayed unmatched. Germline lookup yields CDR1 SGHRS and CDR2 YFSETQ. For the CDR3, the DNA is TGCGCCAGCAGCTTTCCTATAGCGGGAGGGCCTGCCGGGGAGCTGTTTTTT. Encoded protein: CASSFPIAGGPAGELFF.

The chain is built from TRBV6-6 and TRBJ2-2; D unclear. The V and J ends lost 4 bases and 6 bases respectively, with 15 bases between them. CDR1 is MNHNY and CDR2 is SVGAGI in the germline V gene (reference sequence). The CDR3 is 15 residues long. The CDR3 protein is CASSSPGVIPGELFF. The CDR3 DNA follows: TGTGCCAGCAGTTCGCCCGGAGTTATACCCGGGGAGCTGTTTTTT.

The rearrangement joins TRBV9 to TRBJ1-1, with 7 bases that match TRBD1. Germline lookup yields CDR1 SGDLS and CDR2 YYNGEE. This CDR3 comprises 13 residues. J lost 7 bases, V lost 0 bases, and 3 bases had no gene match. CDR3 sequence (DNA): TGTGCCAGCAGCGTAGAGGGGGCGGATGAAGCTTTCTTT. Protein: CASSVEGADEAFF.

CDR3: CASSLGQRTSRPEQYF. The CDR3 DNA follows: TGTGCCAGCAGCTTGGGTCAGAGGACTAGCCGACCCGAGCAGTACTTC. The chain joins TRBV7-9 to TRBJ2-7; TRBD2 agrees at 8 bases. The CDR3 is made up of 16 amino acids. Trimming cost V 3 bases and J 6 bases; bases outside gene matches: 13. CDR1 and CDR2 (germline): SEHNR, FQNEAQ (reference sequence).

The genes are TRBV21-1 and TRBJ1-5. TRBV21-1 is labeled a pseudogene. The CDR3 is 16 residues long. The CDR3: CASPSPSVLANQPQHF. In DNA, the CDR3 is TGTGCCAGCCCCTCACCTAGCGTTCTTGCAAATCAGCCCCAGCATTTT.

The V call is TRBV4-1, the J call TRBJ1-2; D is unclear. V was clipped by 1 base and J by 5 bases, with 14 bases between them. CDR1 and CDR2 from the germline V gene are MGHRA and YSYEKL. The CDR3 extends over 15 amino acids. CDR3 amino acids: CASSQVPQETYGYTF. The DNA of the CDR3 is TGCGCCAGCAGCCAAGTCCCCCAAGAAACTTATGGCTACACCTTC.

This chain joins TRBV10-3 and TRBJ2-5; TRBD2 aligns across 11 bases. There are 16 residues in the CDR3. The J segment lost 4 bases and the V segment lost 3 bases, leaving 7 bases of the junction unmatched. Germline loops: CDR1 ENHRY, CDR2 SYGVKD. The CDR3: CAISDSTSGKGETQYF. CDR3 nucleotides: TGTGCCATCAGTGATTCGACTAGCGGGAAAGGAGAGACCCAGTACTTC.

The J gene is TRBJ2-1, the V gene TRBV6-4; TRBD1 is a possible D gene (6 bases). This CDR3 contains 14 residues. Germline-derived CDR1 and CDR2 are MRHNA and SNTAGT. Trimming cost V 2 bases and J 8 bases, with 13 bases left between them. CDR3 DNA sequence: TGTGCCAGCAGTGACAGCCCAGGGGTTGATGAGCAGTTCTTC. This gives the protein CASSDSPGVDEQFF.

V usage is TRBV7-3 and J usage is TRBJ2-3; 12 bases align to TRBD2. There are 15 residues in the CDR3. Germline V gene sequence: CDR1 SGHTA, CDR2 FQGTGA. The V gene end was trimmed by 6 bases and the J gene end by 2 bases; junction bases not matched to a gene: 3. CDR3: CASSPSGRATDTQYF. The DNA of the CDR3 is TGTGCCAGCAGTCCTAGCGGGAGGGCCACAGATACGCAGTATTTT.

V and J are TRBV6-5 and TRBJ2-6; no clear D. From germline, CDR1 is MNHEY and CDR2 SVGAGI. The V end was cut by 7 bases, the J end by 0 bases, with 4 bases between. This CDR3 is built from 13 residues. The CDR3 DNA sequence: TGTGCCAGCACCTACTCTGGGGCCAACGTCCTGACTTTC. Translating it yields CASTYSGANVLTF.

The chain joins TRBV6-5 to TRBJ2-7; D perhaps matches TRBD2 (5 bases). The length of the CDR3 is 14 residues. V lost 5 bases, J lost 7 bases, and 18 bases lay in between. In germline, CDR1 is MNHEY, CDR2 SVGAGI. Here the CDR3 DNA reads TGTGCCAGCAGTCTCAGCCCTTCCGGGATAGAGCAGTACTTC. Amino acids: CASSLSPSGIEQYF.

The CDR3 sequence: CSGITGVMNTEAFF. For the CDR3, the DNA is TGCAGCGGCATAACAGGAGTCATGAACACTGAAGCTTTCTTT. The J gene is TRBJ1-1, the V gene TRBV29-1; D might be TRBD1 (5 bases). The germline V gene encodes CDR1 SQVTM and CDR2 ANQGSEA. The CDR3 sequence is 14 residues long. V lost 7 bases to trimming and J lost 0 bases, with 15 bases between them.

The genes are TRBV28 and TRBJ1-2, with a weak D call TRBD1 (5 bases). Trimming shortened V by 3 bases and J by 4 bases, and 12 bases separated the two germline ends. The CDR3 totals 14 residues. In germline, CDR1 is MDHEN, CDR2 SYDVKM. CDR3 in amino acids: CASSLSGIFYGYTF. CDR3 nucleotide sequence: TGTGCCAGCAGTTTGTCAGGGATCTTCTATGGCTACACCTTC.

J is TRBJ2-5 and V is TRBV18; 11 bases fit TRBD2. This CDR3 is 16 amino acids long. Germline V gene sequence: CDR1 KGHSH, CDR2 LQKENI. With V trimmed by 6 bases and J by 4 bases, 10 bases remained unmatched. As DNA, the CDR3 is TGTGCCAGCTCTACACGCCTCGGACTAGCGGGAGAGACCCAGTACTTC. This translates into CASSTRLGLAGETQYF.

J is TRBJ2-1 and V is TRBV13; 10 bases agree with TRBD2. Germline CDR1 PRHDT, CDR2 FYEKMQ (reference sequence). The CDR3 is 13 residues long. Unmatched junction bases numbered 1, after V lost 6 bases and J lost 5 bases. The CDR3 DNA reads TGTGCCAGCAGACTAGCGGGAAACAATGAGCAGTTCTTC. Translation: CASRLAGNNEQFF.

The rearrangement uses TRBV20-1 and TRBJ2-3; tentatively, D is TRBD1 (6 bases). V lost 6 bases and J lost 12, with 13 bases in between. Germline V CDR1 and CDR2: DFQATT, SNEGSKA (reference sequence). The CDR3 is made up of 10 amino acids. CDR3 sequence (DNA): TGCAGTGCCGAGAGGGACATTCAGTATTTT. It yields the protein CSAERDIQYF.

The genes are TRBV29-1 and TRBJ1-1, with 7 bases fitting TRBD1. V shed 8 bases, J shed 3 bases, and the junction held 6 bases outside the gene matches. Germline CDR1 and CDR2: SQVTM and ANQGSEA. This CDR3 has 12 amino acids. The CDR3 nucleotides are TGCAGCACCCGGGACAGCTACACTGAAGCTTTCTTT. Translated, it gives CSTRDSYTEAFF.

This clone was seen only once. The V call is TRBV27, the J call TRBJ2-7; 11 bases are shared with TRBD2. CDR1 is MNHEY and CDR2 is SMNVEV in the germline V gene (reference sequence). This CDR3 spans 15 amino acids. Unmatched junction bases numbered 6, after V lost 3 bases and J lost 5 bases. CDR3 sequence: CASSLNSGRVNEQYF. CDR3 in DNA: TGTGCCAGCAGTTTGAATAGCGGGAGGGTGAACGAGCAGTACTTC.